One T cell receptor beta chain is described in this entry. Sequenced by immunoSEQ multiplex PCR; TCRdb stores in-frame clones only, minus some. This repertoire shows 50,000 to 55,000 clones, 85% to 95% found once; its top ten account for around 0.48%. This specimen comes from a study of T cell changes during pregnancy in multiple sclerosis. Germline CDR1 and CDR2: SGHRS and YFSETQ. V was shortened by 5 bases and J by 3 bases, with 11 bases between the two germline ends. CDR3 length: 14 residues. The receptor was isolated from a female donor with multiple sclerosis, enrolled in a pregnancy study. The sample was CD4+ T cells from peripheral blood mononuclear cells, taken in the third trimester of pregnancy. The V call is TRBV5-1, the J call TRBJ1-4, with TRBD1 as a possible D gene (6 bases). The CDR3 sequence is CASSSGTPNEKLFF. In DNA, the CDR3 is TGCGCCAGCAGTTCCGGGACACCTAATGAAAAACTGTTTTTT.